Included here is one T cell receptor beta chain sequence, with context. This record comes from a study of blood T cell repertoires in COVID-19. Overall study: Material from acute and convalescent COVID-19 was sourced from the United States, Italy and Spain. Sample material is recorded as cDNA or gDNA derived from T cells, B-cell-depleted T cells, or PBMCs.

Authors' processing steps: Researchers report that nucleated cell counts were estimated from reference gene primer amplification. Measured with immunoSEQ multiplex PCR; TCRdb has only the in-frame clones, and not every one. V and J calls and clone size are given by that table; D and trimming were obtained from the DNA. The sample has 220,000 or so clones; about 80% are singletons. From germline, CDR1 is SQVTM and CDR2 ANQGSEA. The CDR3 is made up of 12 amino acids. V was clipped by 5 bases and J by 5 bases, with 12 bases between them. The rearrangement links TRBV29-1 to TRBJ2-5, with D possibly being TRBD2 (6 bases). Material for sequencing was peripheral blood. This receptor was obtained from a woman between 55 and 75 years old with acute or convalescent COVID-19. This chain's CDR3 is CSVLQAGETQYF. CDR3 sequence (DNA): TGCAGCGTTTTGCAGGCGGGGGAGACCCAGTACTTC.